The 19 T cell receptor beta chains reported below all come from one sample, sequenced in a study of human T cells and chemical hapten exposure. As to time point: pre-sensitization, week 0. As to treatment: therapeutic diphenylcyclopropenone sensitization with weekly scalp DPC. Researchers extracted total RNA from unfractionated whole blood. TCRdb re-derived calls from the RACE reads in MiXCR, one entry per CDR3 protein. The sample consists of tens of thousands of distinct CDR3 sequences, about 9.6% of them appearing once. The sequenced sample was whole blood, obtained in connection with sensitization to the hapten diphenylcyclopropenone (DPC). Receptors originate from a woman in her twenties or thirties with alopecia areata. Some clones in this sample may be carry-over from other donors' samples.

The sample holds many counts of this clonotype. The V call is TRBV28, the J call TRBJ1-5; D is perhaps TRBD1 (6 bases). Germline V gene lookup returns CDR1 MDHEN and CDR2 SYDVKM. The CDR3 totals 13 residues. The V end lost 4 bases, the J end lost 6 bases, and 10 bases lay between the germline ends. The CDR3 DNA reads as TGTGCCAGCAGTTCAACAGGGACTCAGCCCCAGCATTTT. Translating it yields CASSSTGTQPQHF.

The chain couples TRBV3-1 to TRBJ1-5; D not certain. The germline V and J ends were trimmed by 4 bases and 2 bases, with 9 bases remaining between them. This CDR3 spans 14 amino acids. Germline V lookup: CDR1 LGHDT, CDR2 YNNKEL (reference sequence). In nucleotides, the CDR3 is TGTGCCAGCAGCCCGTCTGTCGGCAATCAGCCCCAGCATTTT. It translates to CASSPSVGNQPQHF.

There are many counts of this clonotype. This rearrangement joins TRBV11-1 to TRBJ1-2; D is unclear. The CDR3 spans 17 residues. Trimming took off 5 bases at V and 0 bases at J, with 19 bases between the two ends. CDR1 and CDR2 (germline): SGHAT, FQDESV (reference sequence). CDR3 sequence: CASSPTYDQPTNYGYTF. In nucleotides, the CDR3 is TGTGCCAGCAGCCCAACCTATGACCAGCCCACTAACTATGGCTACACCTTC.

V gene TRBV11-1 combines with J gene TRBJ2-3; 7 positions agree with TRBD1. Trimming at V came to 1 base and at J to 2 bases, leaving 6 bases not matched to a gene. The CDR3 runs 16 residues. Per germline, CDR1 SGHAT and CDR2 FQDESV (reference sequence). CDR3 amino acids: CASSLDRTGLTDTQYF. The CDR3 DNA is TGTGCCAGCAGCTTAGATAGGACAGGCCTCACAGATACGCAGTATTTT.

The CDR3 is CASSLDRVPTYEQYF. The CDR3 DNA reads as TGTGCCAGCAGCCTTGACAGGGTCCCGACCTACGAGCAGTACTTC. The chain is built from TRBV6-5 and TRBJ2-7, with TRBD1 identical over 7 bases. The length of the CDR3 is 15 residues. The junction had 10 bases not matched to a gene; V was cut back by 6 bases and J by 2 bases. CDR1 and CDR2 (germline): MNHEY, SVGAGI.

This clonotype showed up many times. The J gene is TRBJ1-1, the V gene TRBV2; D gene uncertain. Per the germline V gene, CDR1 is SNHLY and CDR2 is FYNNEI. V lost 7 bases, J lost 0 bases, and 12 bases lay in between. The CDR3 is 14 amino acids. The CDR3 sequence is CASILQNLNTEAFF. In nucleotides, the CDR3 is TGTGCCAGCATTCTACAGAACCTGAACACTGAAGCTTTCTTT. Full variable domain (remainder filled in from reference TRBV2 and TRBJ1-1): EPEVTQTPSHQVTQMGQEVILRCVPISNHLYFYWYRQILGQKVEFLVSFYNNEISEKSEIFDDQFSVERPDGSNFTLKIRSTKLEDSAMYFCASILQNLNTEAFFGQGTRLTVV.

The chain employs TRBV11-2 and TRBJ2-3, with D hard to call. CDR1 and CDR2 from the germline V gene are SGHAT and FQNNGV. The CDR3 is 15 amino acids. The germline V and J ends were trimmed by 1 base and 1 base, with 9 bases remaining between them. CDR3 nucleotide sequence: TGTGCCAGCAGCTTAGGTGGCTATCGCACAGATACGCAGTATTTT. Translated, it gives CASSLGGYRTDTQYF.

This clonotype occurred many times. V usage is TRBV28 and J usage is TRBJ2-7, with 12 bases fitting TRBD2. Germline V lookup: CDR1 MDHEN, CDR2 SYDVKM. V gave up 3 bases and J gave up 0 bases; unmatched junction bases: 6. The CDR3 runs to 17 residues. This CDR3 reads CASSLGRLAGDSYEQYF. CDR3 DNA: TGTGCCAGCAGTTTGGGCCGACTAGCGGGGGACTCCTACGAGCAGTACTTC.

The sample holds a few counts of this clonotype. The gene calls are TRBV2 and TRBJ1-5; D is unclear. The CDR3 has 13 residues. Trimming shortened V by 8 bases and J by 2 bases, and 10 bases separated the two germline ends. Germline V gene sequence: CDR1 SNHLY, CDR2 FYNNEI. The CDR3, as DNA: TGTGCCAGCGGACGTGAGGGCAATCAGCCCCAGCATTTT. This translates into CASGREGNQPQHF.

V is TRBV7-9 and J is TRBJ2-3, with 13 nucleotides matching TRBD2. CDR3 length: 19 residues. The germline gives CDR1 SEHNR, CDR2 FQNEAQ (reference sequence). J gave up 2 bases and V 1 base, and 9 bases lay outside the gene matches. CDR3 nucleotide sequence: TGTGCCAGCAGCTTAGTGAGAAGTACTAGCGGGGGGGCCACAGATACGCAGTATTTT. As protein: CASSLVRSTSGGATDTQYF.

This clonotype was detected a few times. The rearrangement links TRBV6-2 or TRBV6-3 to TRBJ1-1, with D unresolved. Germline CDR1 MNHEY, CDR2 SVGEGT. The CDR3 covers 12 residues. Between the trimmed V and J ends, which lost 4 bases and 4 bases, there was a span of 7 bases. This CDR3 is CASSWSGTEAFF. The CDR3 bases are TGTGCCAGCAGTTGGTCGGGCACTGAAGCTTTCTTT.

This clonotype has just a few counts. The rearrangement joins TRBV5-1 to TRBJ2-3, with 14 bases fitting TRBD2. V shed 4 bases and J 0 bases; nucleotides not matched to a gene: 7. The length of the CDR3 is 18 residues. The V gene's germline CDR1 is SGHRS and CDR2 YFSETQ. For the CDR3, the DNA is TGCGCCAGCAGCCTGGGACTAGCGGGGGTCCGCAGCACAGATACGCAGTATTTT. This codes for CASSLGLAGVRSTDTQYF.

The rearrangement links TRBV18 to TRBJ1-4, with D perhaps matching TRBD1 (6 bases). Germline V CDR1 and CDR2: KGHSH, LQKENI. This CDR3 comprises 18 residues. With 3 bases removed from V and 4 bases from J, the gap between germline ends came to 21 bases. CDR3 in DNA: TGTGCCAGCTCACCGGTGACCCAACAGGGCAGGGGTAATGAAAAACTGTTTTTT. Encoded protein: CASSPVTQQGRGNEKLFF.

The chain joins TRBV4-2 to TRBJ2-5, with TRBD1 matching over 10 bases. With 2 bases clipped from V and 2 bases from J, the junction kept 5 bases outside the gene matches. The CDR3 has 16 residues. CDR1 and CDR2 from the germline V gene are LGHNA and YNFKEQ. As DNA, the CDR3 is TGTGCCAGCAGCCAATCCCCGGGACAGGGGCAAGAGACCCAGTACTTC. Translated, it gives CASSQSPGQGQETQYF.

This clonotype was picked up a small number of times. This rearrangement joins TRBV20-1 to TRBJ2-7; perhaps TRBD1 as D (6 bases). Germline assignment: CDR1 DFQATT and CDR2 SNEGSKA (reference sequence). Trimming pared 6 bases from V and 2 bases from J, leaving 11 bases between. The CDR3 length is 12 residues. The CDR3 DNA follows: TGCAGTGCCTCCCGGGACACCTACGAGCAGTACTTC. It specifies CSASRDTYEQYF.

This clonotype was counted ten times or more. V gene TRBV29-1 combines with J gene TRBJ1-1; D is possibly TRBD1 (5 bases). The V end was cut by 4 bases, the J end by 6 bases, with 27 bases between. Germline lookup yields CDR1 SQVTM and CDR2 ANQGSEA. This CDR3 comprises 17 residues. CDR3 loop: CSVGPGYMGRDDPEAFF. CDR3 DNA: TGCAGCGTTGGACCGGGATATATGGGACGGGACGATCCTGAAGCTTTCTTT.

By frequency in the sample, this clonotype is medium-sized. V usage is TRBV18 and J usage is TRBJ1-1; a weak D match, TRBD1 (6 bases). The V gene lost 3 bases and the J gene lost 1 base, with 6 bases spanning the gap. Germline V lookup: CDR1 KGHSH, CDR2 LQKENI. The CDR3 consists of 13 residues. CDR3 in DNA: TGTGCCAGCTCACCGACAGGGAACACTGAAGCTTTCTTT. Translation: CASSPTGNTEAFF.

The rearrangement links TRBV28 to TRBJ2-5; no definite D call. Trimming removed 5 bases at V and 2 bases at J, with 9 bases between. This CDR3 is 13 amino acids long. In germline, CDR1 is MDHEN, CDR2 SYDVKM. DNA for the CDR3: TGTGCCAGCAGTCCCCCCAATCAAGAGACCCAGTACTTC. Its translation is CASSPPNQETQYF.

V usage is TRBV7-2 and J usage is TRBJ1-1; D is unclear. The length of the CDR3 is 14 residues. Germline V gives CDR1 SGHTA, CDR2 FQGNSA. Between the trimmed V and J ends, which lost 4 bases and 6 bases, there was a span of 15 bases. The CDR3: CASSSGPMDPEAFF. The DNA for the CDR3 is TGTGCCAGCAGCTCCGGACCCATGGACCCTGAAGCTTTCTTT.